These 19 T cell receptor beta chains were all obtained from the same sample, sequenced in a study of a mutant IDH1 vaccine in newly diagnosed glioma. Their target antigens are unknown. As to time point: week 11, during vaccination. Every vaccine dose comprised 300 ug of mutant IDH1 20-mer peptide plus topical imiquimod. TCRdb keeps only in-frame clones here, not all; method: immunoSEQ multiplex PCR. The sample yields tens of thousands of clones, roughly 84% seen once. The source was PBMCs, collected from a glioma patient whose treatment included an IDH1 peptide vaccine. Source of these receptors: a woman in her 50s with glioma.

V usage is TRBV2 and J usage is TRBJ2-2; TRBD2 might be the D (5 bases). The germline gives CDR1 SNHLY, CDR2 FYNNEI. The CDR3 consists of 14 residues. V gave up 5 bases and J gave up 7 bases, with 14 bases separating them. CDR3 sequence (DNA): TGTGCCAGCAGTCTATCGGGATTCGGCGGGGAGCTGTTTTTT. This sequence encodes CASSLSGFGGELFF.

The J gene is TRBJ2-6, the V gene TRBV7-7; D gene ambiguous. The CDR3 spans 15 residues. The germline V and J ends were trimmed by 5 bases and 5 bases, with 13 bases remaining between them. From germline, CDR1 is SSHAT and CDR2 FNYEAQ (reference sequence). This chain's CDR3 is CASSVPQSRANVLTF. CDR3 DNA sequence: TGTGCCAGCAGCGTGCCACAAAGTCGGGCCAACGTCCTGACTTTC.

The chain is built from TRBV6-5 and TRBJ2-5; 7 bases are a match to TRBD1. The tail of the sequence fits TRBJ2-7 better, so the J call may be wrong. Germline-derived CDR1 and CDR2 are MNHEY and SVGAGI. The CDR3 extends over 14 amino acids. DNA of the CDR3: TGTGCCAGCAGTCCTCTGGACAGGTTCTACGAGCAGTACTTC. Its translation is CASSPLDRFYEQYF.

CDR3 sequence: CASSQVDTWGYGYTF. For the CDR3, the DNA is TGCGCCAGCAGCCAAGTAGACACCTGGGGCTATGGCTACACCTTC. This chain uses TRBV4-3 with TRBJ1-2; D uncertain. V was cut by 1 base and J by 4 bases, with 13 bases left in between. This CDR3 has 15 residues. Germline assignment: CDR1 LGHNA and CDR2 YSLEER.

The chain recombines TRBV6-1 with TRBJ1-2; D may be TRBD1 (6 bases). Trimming removed 6 bases from V and 2 bases from J, with 16 bases in between. The V gene's germline CDR1 is MNHNS and CDR2 SASEGT. The CDR3 is made up of 15 amino acids. This chain's CDR3 is CASSLDQQGNYGYTF. The CDR3 nucleotides are TGTGCCAGCAGCCTTGATCAACAGGGAAACTATGGCTACACCTTC.

The genes are TRBV5-1 and TRBJ2-7; 7 nucleotides match TRBD1. V lost 4 bases to trimming and J lost 2 bases; unmatched junction nucleotides: 6. CDR3 length equals 14 residues. In germline, CDR1 is SGHRS, CDR2 YFSETQ. The CDR3 DNA sequence: TGCGCCAGCAGCCAACAGGGGCCCGCCTACGAGCAGTACTTC. Its translation: CASSQQGPAYEQYF.

The gene calls are TRBV4-1 and TRBJ1-2; D may be TRBD1 (6 bases). V lost 3 bases, J lost 0 bases, and 26 bases lay in between. Germline lookup yields CDR1 MGHRA and CDR2 YSYEKL. This CDR3 region has 20 residues. This chain's CDR3 is CASSHKDLGQSGIANYGYTF. The DNA for the CDR3 is TGCGCCAGCAGCCACAAAGACCTCGGACAGTCCGGGATAGCTAACTATGGCTACACCTTC.

The chain carries TRBV6-5 and TRBJ1-2; TRBD1 is a possible D gene (6 bases). The V and J ends lost 6 bases and 8 bases respectively, with 16 bases between them. Germline V gene sequence: CDR1 MNHEY, CDR2 SVGAGI. The CDR3 is made up of 13 amino acids. CDR3 bases: TGTGCCAGCAGCCCCACAGGGTCCAGGGGCTACACCTTC. Protein sequence: CASSPTGSRGYTF.

This rearrangement joins TRBV11-3 to TRBJ2-2; no clear D gene. The germline V gene has CDR1 SGHNT and CDR2 YENEEA. This CDR3 has 17 residues. Trimming stripped 2 bases from V and 6 bases from J, with 19 bases between. CDR3 in amino acids: CASSLNITAIRAGELFF. CDR3 in DNA: TGTGCCAGCAGCTTAAACATTACCGCTATTAGGGCCGGGGAGCTGTTTTTT.

This chain joins TRBV13 and TRBJ2-7, with 7 bases matching TRBD1. The CDR3 consists of 14 residues. The germline V gene encodes CDR1 PRHDT and CDR2 FYEKMQ (reference sequence). Unmatched junction bases numbered 5, after V lost 5 bases and J lost 1 base. The CDR3 loop reads CASSARQGSYEQYF. The CDR3 region has the DNA TGTGCCAGCAGCGCCCGACAGGGTTCCTACGAGCAGTACTTC.

This sequence joins TRBV21-1 and TRBJ1-3. TRBV21-1 represents a pseudogene. The CDR3 has 15 residues. CDR3 DNA: TGTGCCAGCAGCAAGAGGCCTTCCTCTGGAAACACCATATATTTT. Translating it yields CASSKRPSSGNTIYF.

This rearrangement joins TRBV30 to TRBJ1-1; D is uncertain. CDR1 is GTSNPN and CDR2 is SVGIG in the germline V gene (reference sequence). The CDR3 length is 13 residues. Trimming cost V 2 bases and J 3 bases, with 10 bases left between them. The CDR3: CAWSTGLDTEAFF. The DNA of the CDR3 is TGTGCCTGGAGTACGGGCCTCGACACTGAAGCTTTCTTT.

This rearrangement joins TRBV5-1 to TRBJ2-1, with D possibly being TRBD2 (6 bases). CDR1 and CDR2 (germline): SGHRS, YFSETQ. The CDR3 extends over 13 amino acids. V gave up 4 bases and J gave up 4 bases, with 9 bases separating them. CDR3 protein: CASSPGTYNEQFF. CDR3 DNA sequence: TGCGCCAGCAGCCCTGGGACTTACAATGAGCAGTTCTTC.

The chain links TRBV9 to TRBJ1-2; no definite D call. Germline V gene lookup returns CDR1 SGDLS and CDR2 YYNGEE. Trimming cost V 0 bases and J 4 bases, with 7 bases left between them. The CDR3 is 13 amino acids. In nucleotides, the CDR3 is TGTGCCAGCAGCGTAGAATTGGGCTATGGCTACACCTTC. This gives the protein CASSVELGYGYTF.

The chain has TRBV6-5 and TRBJ2-2; 11 bases are a match to TRBD1. Germline CDR1 MNHEY, CDR2 SVGAGI. The CDR3 runs 16 residues. The V segment lost 0 bases and the J segment 7 bases; nucleotides outside the gene matches: 4. This chain's CDR3 is CASSYSGQGGVGELFF. CDR3 coding DNA: TGTGCCAGCAGTTACTCGGGACAGGGGGGAGTCGGGGAGCTGTTTTTT.

The chain recombines TRBV19 with TRBJ2-3; D is ambiguous. Germline CDR1 reads LNHDA; CDR2 reads SQIVND (reference sequence). The CDR3 is made up of 13 amino acids. Trimming cost V 5 bases and J 4 bases, with 10 bases left between them. CDR3 sequence (DNA): TGTGCCAGTAGTCGCTTCGGCGCAGATACGCAGTATTTT. Amino acid sequence: CASSRFGADTQYF. The entire variable domain, with the rest obtained from reference TRBV19 and TRBJ2-3, is as follows: DGGITQSPKYLFRKEGQNVTLSCEQNLNHDAMYWYRQDPGQGLRLIYYSQIVNDFQKGDIAEGYSVSREKKESFPLTVTSAQKNPTAFYLCASSRFGADTQYFGPGTRLTVL.

The chain employs TRBV9 and TRBJ2-5; D is possibly TRBD1 or TRBD2 (5 bases each). The end of the DNA fits TRBJ2-7 better, so the J call may be wrong. CDR3 size: 15 residues. Germline V lookup: CDR1 SGDLS, CDR2 YYNGEE. CDR3 coding DNA: TGTGCCAGCAGTCGAGATGGGACGGCGAGCTACGAGCAGTACTTC. Protein sequence: CASSRDGTASYEQYF.

The chain is built from TRBV7-9 and TRBJ2-7; 9 bases line up with TRBD1. V shed 5 bases, J shed 6 bases, and the junction held 5 bases outside the gene matches. The CDR3 spans 13 residues. Germline CDR1 and CDR2: SEHNR and FQNEAQ (reference sequence). The CDR3 nucleotides are TGTGCCAGCAGCGCCTGGACAGGGGTCGAGCAGTACTTC. This codes for CASSAWTGVEQYF.

The chain has TRBV16 and TRBJ2-6; D is tentatively TRBD1 or TRBD2 (6 bases each). The V and J ends lost 4 bases and 2 bases respectively, with 12 bases between them. This CDR3 is 16 amino acids long. CDR1 is KGHSY and CDR2 is FQNENV in the germline V gene. CDR3 sequence (DNA): TGTGCCAGCAGCCGTAAAGGGGGGCCTGGGGCCAACGTCCTGACTTTC. Amino acids: CASSRKGGPGANVLTF.